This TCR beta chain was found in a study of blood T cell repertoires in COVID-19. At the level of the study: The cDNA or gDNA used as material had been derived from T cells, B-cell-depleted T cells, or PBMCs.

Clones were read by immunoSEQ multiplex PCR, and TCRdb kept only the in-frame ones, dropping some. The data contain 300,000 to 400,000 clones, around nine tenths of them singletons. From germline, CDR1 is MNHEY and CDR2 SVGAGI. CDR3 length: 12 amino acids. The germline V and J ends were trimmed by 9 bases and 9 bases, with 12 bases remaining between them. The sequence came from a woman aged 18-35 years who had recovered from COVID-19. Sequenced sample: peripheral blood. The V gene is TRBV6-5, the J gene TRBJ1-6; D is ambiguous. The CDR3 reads CASQQSFSPLHF. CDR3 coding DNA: TGTGCCAGTCAACAAAGTTTTTCACCCCTCCACTTT.